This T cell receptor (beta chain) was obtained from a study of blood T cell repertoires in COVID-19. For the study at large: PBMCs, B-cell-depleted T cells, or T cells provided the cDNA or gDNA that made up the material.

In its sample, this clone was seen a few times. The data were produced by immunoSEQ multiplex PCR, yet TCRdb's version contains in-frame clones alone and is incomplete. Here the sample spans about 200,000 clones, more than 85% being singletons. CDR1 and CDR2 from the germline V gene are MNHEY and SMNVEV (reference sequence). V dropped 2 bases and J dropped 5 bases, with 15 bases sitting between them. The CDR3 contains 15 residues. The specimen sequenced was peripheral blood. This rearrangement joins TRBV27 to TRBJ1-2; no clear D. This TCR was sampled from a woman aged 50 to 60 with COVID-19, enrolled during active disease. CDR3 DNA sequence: TGTGCCAGCAGTTTAGTGGGAGGCGGAATTTATGGCTACACCTTC. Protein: CASSLVGGGIYGYTF.